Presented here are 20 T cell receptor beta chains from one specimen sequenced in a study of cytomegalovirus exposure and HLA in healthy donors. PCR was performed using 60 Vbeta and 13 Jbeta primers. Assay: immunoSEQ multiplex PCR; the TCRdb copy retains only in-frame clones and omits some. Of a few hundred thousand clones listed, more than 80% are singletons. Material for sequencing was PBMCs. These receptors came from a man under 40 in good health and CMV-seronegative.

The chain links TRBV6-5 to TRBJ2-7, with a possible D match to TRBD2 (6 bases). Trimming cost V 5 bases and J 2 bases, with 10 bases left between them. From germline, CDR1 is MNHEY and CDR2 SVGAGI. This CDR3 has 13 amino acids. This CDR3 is CASSNAGTYEQYF. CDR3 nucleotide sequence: TGTGCCAGCAGTAACGCGGGGACCTACGAGCAGTACTTC.

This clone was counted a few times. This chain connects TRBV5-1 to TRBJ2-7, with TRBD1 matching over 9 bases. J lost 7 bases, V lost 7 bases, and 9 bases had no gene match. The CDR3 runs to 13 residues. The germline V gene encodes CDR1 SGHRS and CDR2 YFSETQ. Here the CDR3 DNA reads TGCGCCAGCTCACCGGGACAGGGACGTGAGCAGTACTTC. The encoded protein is CASSPGQGREQYF.

The CDR3 reads CASSQVAVVSKYEQYF. CDR3 nucleotide sequence: TGCGCCAGCAGCCAAGTAGCGGTCGTCAGCAAATACGAGCAGTACTTC. The J gene is TRBJ2-7, the V gene TRBV4-1, with a tentative D call TRBD2 (6 bases). This CDR3 region has 16 residues. The germline V and J ends were trimmed by 1 base and 4 bases, with 17 bases remaining between them. Germline CDR1 is MGHRA and CDR2 is YSYEKL.

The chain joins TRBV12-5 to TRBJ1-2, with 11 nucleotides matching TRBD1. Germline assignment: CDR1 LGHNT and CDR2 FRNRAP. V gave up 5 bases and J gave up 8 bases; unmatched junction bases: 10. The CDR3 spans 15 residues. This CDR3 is CASGDGQGASGGYTF. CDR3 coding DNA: TGTGCTAGTGGTGACGGACAGGGGGCTTCCGGCGGCTACACCTTC.

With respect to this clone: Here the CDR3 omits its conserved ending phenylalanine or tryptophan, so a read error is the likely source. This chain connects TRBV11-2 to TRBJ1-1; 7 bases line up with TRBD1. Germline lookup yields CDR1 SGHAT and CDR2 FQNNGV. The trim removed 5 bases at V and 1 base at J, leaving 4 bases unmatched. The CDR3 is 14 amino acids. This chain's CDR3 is CASSPRTGNTEAFL. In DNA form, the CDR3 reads TGTGCCAGCAGCCCCCGGACAGGGAACACTGAAGCTTTCCTT.

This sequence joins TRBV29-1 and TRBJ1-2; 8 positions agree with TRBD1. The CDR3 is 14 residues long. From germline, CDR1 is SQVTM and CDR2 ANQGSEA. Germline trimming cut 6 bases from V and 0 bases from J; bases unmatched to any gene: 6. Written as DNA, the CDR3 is TGCAGCGTGCCTAGGGACAGGACTAACTATGGCTACACCTTC. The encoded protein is CSVPRDRTNYGYTF.

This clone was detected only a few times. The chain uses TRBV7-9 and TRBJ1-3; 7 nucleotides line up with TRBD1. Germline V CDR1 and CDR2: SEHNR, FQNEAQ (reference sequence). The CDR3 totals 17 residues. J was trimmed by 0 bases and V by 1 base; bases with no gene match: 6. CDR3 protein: CASSLVSGGHSGNTIYF. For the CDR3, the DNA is TGTGCCAGCAGCTTAGTGTCAGGGGGTCACTCTGGAAACACCATATATTTT.

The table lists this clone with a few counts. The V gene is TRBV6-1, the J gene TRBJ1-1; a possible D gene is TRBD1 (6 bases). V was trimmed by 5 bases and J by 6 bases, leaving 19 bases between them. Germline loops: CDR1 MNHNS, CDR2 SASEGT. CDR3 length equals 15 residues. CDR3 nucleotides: TGTGCCAGCAGTTTATCAGACAGGTTGTTTGCTGAAGCTTTCTTT. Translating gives CASSLSDRLFAEAFF.

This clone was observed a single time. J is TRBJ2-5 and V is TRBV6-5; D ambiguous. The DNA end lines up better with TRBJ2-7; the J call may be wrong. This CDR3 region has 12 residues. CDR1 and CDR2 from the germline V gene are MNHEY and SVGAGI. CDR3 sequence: CASTSRSYEQYF. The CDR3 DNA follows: TGTGCCAGCACCTCCCGAAGCTACGAGCAGTACTTC.

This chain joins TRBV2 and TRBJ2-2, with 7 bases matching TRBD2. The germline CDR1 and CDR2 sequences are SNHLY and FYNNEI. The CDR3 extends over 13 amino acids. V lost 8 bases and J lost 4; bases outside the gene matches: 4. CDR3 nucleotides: TGTGCCAGCCGGGGGAGGGTCACCGGGGAGCTGTTTTTT. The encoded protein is CASRGRVTGELFF.

DNA for the CDR3: TGTGCCAGCAGCTTTTCGGCTCCTAGTTCCCTATCGGAGACCCAGTACTTC. It yields the protein CASSFSAPSSLSETQYF. The gene calls are TRBV7-9 and TRBJ2-5; D unclear. The CDR3 contains 17 residues. Germline V gene lookup returns CDR1 SEHNR and CDR2 FQNEAQ (reference sequence). Between the trimmed V and J ends, which lost 3 bases and 5 bases, there was a span of 22 bases.

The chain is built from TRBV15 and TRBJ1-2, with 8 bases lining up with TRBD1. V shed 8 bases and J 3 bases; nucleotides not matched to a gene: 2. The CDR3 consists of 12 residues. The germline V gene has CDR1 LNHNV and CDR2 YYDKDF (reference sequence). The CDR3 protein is CATAGGDYGYTF. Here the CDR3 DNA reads TGTGCCACCGCAGGGGGCGACTATGGCTACACCTTC.

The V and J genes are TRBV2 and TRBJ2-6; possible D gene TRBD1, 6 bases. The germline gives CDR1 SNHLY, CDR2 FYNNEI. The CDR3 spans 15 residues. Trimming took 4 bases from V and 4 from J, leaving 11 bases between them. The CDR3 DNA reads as TGTGCCAGCAGTGGGGGGCCGCTGGGGGCCAACGTCCTGACTTTC. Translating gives CASSGGPLGANVLTF. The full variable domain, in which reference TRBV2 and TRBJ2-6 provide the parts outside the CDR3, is EPEVTQTPSHQVTQMGQEVILRCVPISNHLYFYWYRQILGQKVEFLVSFYNNEISEKSEIFDDQFSVERPDGSNFTLKIRSTKLEDSAMYFCASSGGPLGANVLTFGAGSRLTVL.

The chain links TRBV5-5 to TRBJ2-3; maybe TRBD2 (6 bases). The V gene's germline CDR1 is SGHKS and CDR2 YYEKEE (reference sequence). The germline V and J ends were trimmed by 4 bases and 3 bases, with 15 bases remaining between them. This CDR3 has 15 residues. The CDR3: CASSRGRGVTDTQYF. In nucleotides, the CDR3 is TGTGCCAGCAGCCGTGGACGCGGGGTGACAGATACGCAGTATTTT.

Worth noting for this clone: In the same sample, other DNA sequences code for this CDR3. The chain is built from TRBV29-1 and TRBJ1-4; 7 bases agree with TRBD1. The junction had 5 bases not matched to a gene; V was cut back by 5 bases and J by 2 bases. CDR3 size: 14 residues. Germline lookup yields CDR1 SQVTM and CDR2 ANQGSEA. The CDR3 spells CSVHPGGTNEKLFF. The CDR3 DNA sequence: TGCAGCGTTCACCCAGGGGGGACTAATGAAAAACTGTTTTTT.

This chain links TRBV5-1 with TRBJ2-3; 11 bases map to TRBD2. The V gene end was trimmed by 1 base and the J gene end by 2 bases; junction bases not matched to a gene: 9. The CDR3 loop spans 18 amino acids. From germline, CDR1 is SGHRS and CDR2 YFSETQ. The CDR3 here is CASSLRVLAGGDTDTQYF. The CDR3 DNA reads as TGCGCCAGCAGCTTGCGGGTTCTAGCGGGGGGCGACACAGATACGCAGTATTTT.

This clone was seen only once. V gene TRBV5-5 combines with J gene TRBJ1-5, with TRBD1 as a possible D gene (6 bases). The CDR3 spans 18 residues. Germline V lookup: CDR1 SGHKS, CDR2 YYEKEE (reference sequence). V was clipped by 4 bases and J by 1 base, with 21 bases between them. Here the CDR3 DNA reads TGTGCCAGCAGCCCGCGCGGCAGGGGTTGGGACAGCAATCAGCCCCAGCATTTT. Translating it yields CASSPRGRGWDSNQPQHF.

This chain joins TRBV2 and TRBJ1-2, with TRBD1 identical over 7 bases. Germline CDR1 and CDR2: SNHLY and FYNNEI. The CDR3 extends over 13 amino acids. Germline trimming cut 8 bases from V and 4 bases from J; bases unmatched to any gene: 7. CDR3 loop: CASQRGRSYGYTF. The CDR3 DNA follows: TGTGCCAGCCAGAGGGGGCGCAGCTATGGCTACACCTTC.

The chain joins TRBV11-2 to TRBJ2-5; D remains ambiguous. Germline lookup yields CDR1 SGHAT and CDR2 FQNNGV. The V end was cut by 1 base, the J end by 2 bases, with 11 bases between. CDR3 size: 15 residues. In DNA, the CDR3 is TGTGCCAGCAGCTTAGCAAGAAGTCAGCAAGAGACCCAGTACTTC. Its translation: CASSLARSQQETQYF.

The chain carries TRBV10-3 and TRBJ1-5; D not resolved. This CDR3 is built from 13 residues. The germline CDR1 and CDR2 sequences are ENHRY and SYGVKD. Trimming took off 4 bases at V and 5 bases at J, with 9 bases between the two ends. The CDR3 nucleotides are TGTGCCATCAGTGGCCACCGAGATCAGCCCCAGCATTTT. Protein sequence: CAISGHRDQPQHF.